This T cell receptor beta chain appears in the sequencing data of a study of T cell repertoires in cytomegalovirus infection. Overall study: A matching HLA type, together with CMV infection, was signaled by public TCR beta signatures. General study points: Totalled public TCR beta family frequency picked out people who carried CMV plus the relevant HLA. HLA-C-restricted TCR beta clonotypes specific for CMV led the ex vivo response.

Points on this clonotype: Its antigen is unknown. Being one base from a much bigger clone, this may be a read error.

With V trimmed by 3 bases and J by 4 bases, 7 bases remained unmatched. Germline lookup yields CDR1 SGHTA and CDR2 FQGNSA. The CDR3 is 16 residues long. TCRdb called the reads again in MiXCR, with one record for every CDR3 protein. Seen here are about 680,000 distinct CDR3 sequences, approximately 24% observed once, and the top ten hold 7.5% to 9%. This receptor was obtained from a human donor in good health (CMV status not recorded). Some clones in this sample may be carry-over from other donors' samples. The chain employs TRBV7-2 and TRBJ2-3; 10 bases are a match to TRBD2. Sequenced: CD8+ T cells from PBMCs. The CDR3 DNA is TGTGCCAGCAGCTTCATAGCGGGGGGTAGCGCAGATACGCAGTATTTT. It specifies CASSFIAGGSADTQYF.